These 32 T cell receptor beta chains originate from one sample sequenced in a study of cytomegalovirus exposure and HLA in healthy donors. PCR was performed using 60 Vbeta and 13 Jbeta primers. The method was immunoSEQ multiplex PCR; TCRdb's version includes in-frame clones alone and lacks a portion of them. The repertoire includes 200,000 to 250,000 clones, roughly 80% of them detected once, and about 3.1% sits in the top ten. The sample was PBMCs. Receptor source: a man aged 25 to 40 in good health and CMV-seronegative.

This chain joins TRBV4-3 and TRBJ2-1, with a weak D call TRBD2 (5 bases). The CDR3 loop spans 15 amino acids. V lost 0 bases and J 7 bases, leaving 13 bases between the germline ends. Germline V gives CDR1 LGHNA, CDR2 YSLEER. CDR3 DNA sequence: TGCGCCAGCAGCCAAGACGAGGGCGCGTGGAATGAGCAGTTCTTC. The encoded protein is CASSQDEGAWNEQFF.

This chain connects TRBV7-9 to TRBJ1-6; 9 positions agree with TRBD1. CDR3 length: 14 amino acids. After removal of 3 bases from V and 10 bases from J, the junction contained 4 bases not matched to a gene. Germline V gives CDR1 SEHNR, CDR2 FQNEAQ (reference sequence). In DNA, the CDR3 is TGTGCCAGCAGCTTGGGACAGGGCAGGTCACCCCTCCACTTT. The encoded protein is CASSLGQGRSPLHF.

V usage is TRBV28 and J usage is TRBJ1-1; the D is unclear. The germline CDR1 and CDR2 sequences are MDHEN and SYDVKM. The CDR3 is made up of 11 amino acids. Trimming pared 6 bases from V and 7 bases from J, leaving 9 bases between. The chain's CDR3 is CASREALEAFF. CDR3 nucleotide sequence: TGTGCCAGCAGGGAGGCGCTTGAAGCTTTCTTT.

This sequence joins TRBV9 and TRBJ2-3; 13 bases match TRBD2. The CDR3 length is 20 residues. Trimming removed 4 bases from V and 4 bases from J; junction bases left unmatched: 18. Germline V gene sequence: CDR1 SGDLS, CDR2 YYNGEE. The CDR3 is CASSTKILTTGTSGADTQYF. The CDR3 DNA is TGTGCCAGCAGCACAAAGATCCTTACCACCGGGACTAGCGGGGCAGATACGCAGTATTTT.

V is TRBV28 and J is TRBJ1-2; D is uncertain. The CDR3 runs 15 residues. Deletions cut 3 bases from V and 0 bases from J, with 11 bases between. Germline V gene sequence: CDR1 MDHEN, CDR2 SYDVKM. The CDR3 spells CASSLVWQTNYGYTF. The CDR3 DNA is TGTGCCAGCAGTTTGGTTTGGCAGACTAACTATGGCTACACCTTC.

The chain is built from TRBV27 and TRBJ2-5; D not resolved. Germline CDR1 and CDR2: MNHEY and SMNVEV (reference sequence). V lost 8 bases to trimming and J lost 5 bases, with 15 bases between them. This CDR3 comprises 13 residues. CDR3 residues: CASGPSVWETQYF. CDR3 DNA sequence: TGTGCCAGCGGCCCCAGCGTTTGGGAGACCCAGTACTTC.

The rearrangement uses TRBV2 and TRBJ2-7, with D unresolved. Trimming took 7 bases from V and 0 from J, leaving 10 bases between them. CDR3 size: 13 residues. Per the germline V gene, CDR1 is SNHLY and CDR2 is FYNNEI. Written as DNA, the CDR3 is TGTGCCAGCAATTTACAGTTCTCCTACGAGCAGTACTTC. Its protein product is CASNLQFSYEQYF.

Remarks on this clone: Other DNA sequences from this sample encode an identical CDR3 as well. For the CDR3, the DNA is TGCGCCAGCAGCCAAGATGGCCGTGGTTCACCCCTCCACTTT. This encodes CASSQDGRGSPLHF. The chain combines TRBV4-1 with TRBJ1-6; D is unclear. The CDR3 extends over 14 amino acids. V was trimmed by 0 bases and J by 9 bases, leaving 9 bases between them. Germline loops: CDR1 MGHRA, CDR2 YSYEKL.

The CDR3, as DNA: TGTGCCAGCAACCGGGACTCCTATAATTCACCCCTCCACTTT. This translates into CASNRDSYNSPLHF. V and J are TRBV9 and TRBJ1-6, with unresolved D. The CDR3 is made up of 14 amino acids. Trimming took 6 bases from V and 0 from J, leaving 7 bases between them. Germline values: CDR1 SGDLS, CDR2 YYNGEE.

This clone has more than one count but fewer than ten. V and J are TRBV29-1 and TRBJ1-2; D gene unclear. The CDR3 extends over 14 amino acids. Per the germline V gene, CDR1 is SQVTM and CDR2 is ANQGSEA. The V end was cut by 0 bases, the J end by 1 base, with 9 bases between. This CDR3 is CSVEDRVFNYGYTF. The CDR3 DNA follows: TGCAGCGTTGAAGATCGCGTTTTTAACTATGGCTACACCTTC.

This chain uses TRBV28 with TRBJ1-6; maybe TRBD1 (5 bases). Trimming left V 1 base short and J 10 bases short, with 5 bases between. The CDR3 totals 12 residues. Germline CDR1 MDHEN, CDR2 SYDVKM. CDR3 sequence: CASSLSGSPLHF. In DNA form, the CDR3 reads TGTGCCAGCAGTTTATCAGGGTCACCCCTCCACTTT. The complete variable domain, with remaining parts taken from reference TRBV28 and TRBJ1-6, reads DVKVTQSSRYLVKRTGEKVFLECVQDMDHENMFWYRQDPGLGLRLIYFSYDVKMKEKGDIPEGYSVSREKKERFSLILESASTNQTSMYLCASSLSGSPLHFGNGTRLTVT.

The CDR3 coding sequence is TGTGCCAGCAGTTCCGGGACTAGCGACTACAATGAGCAGTTCTTC. This encodes CASSSGTSDYNEQFF. This rearrangement joins TRBV9 to TRBJ2-1; 10 bases agree with TRBD2. The germline CDR1 and CDR2 sequences are SGDLS and YYNGEE. V shed 5 bases and J 3 bases; nucleotides not matched to a gene: 5. The CDR3 consists of 15 residues.

J is TRBJ2-1 and V is TRBV9; 9 bases line up with TRBD2. V lost 0 bases, J lost 15 bases, and 7 bases stayed unmatched. From germline, CDR1 is SGDLS and CDR2 YYNGEE. The CDR3 contains 13 residues. The CDR3 DNA sequence: TGTGCCAGCAGCGTAGAGGGGAGCGGGAGGCGGTTCTTC. As protein: CASSVEGSGRRFF.

This chain uses TRBV6-5 with TRBJ2-7; 8 nucleotides match TRBD1. This CDR3 region has 15 residues. Germline V gene lookup returns CDR1 MNHEY and CDR2 SVGAGI. The ends lost 5 bases at V and 4 bases at J; junction bases unmatched: 10. CDR3 nucleotides: TGTGCCAGCAGTCTGGACAGGGTAAAGGCATACGAGCAGTACTTC. It translates to CASSLDRVKAYEQYF.

The genes are TRBV5-4 and TRBJ1-1, with 8 nucleotides matching TRBD1. Losses at the gene ends were 4 bases for V and 4 bases for J; bases not matched to a gene: 6. This CDR3 has 14 residues. The germline gives CDR1 SGHNT, CDR2 YYREEE (reference sequence). CDR3 bases: TGTGCCAGCAGCCTCGGACAGGGTGGCACTGAAGCTTTCTTT. This gives the protein CASSLGQGGTEAFF.

This clone was counted a few times. The V gene is TRBV9, the J gene TRBJ2-3; 10 bases fit TRBD2. CDR1 and CDR2 from the germline V gene are SGDLS and YYNGEE. V was pared by 5 bases and J by 2 bases, with 8 bases of the junction left unmatched. This CDR3 contains 16 residues. CDR3 in DNA: TGTGCCAGCAGTTACAGCGGGGGGGGATCCACAGATACGCAGTATTTT. Protein product: CASSYSGGGSTDTQYF.

The CDR3 DNA sequence: TGTGCTAGTGGTCCCGGGACACCCGGAAACACCATATATTTT. As protein: CASGPGTPGNTIYF. The chain carries TRBV12-5 and TRBJ1-3; TRBD1 is a possible D gene (6 bases). The CDR3 is 14 amino acids. The germline V gene encodes CDR1 LGHNT and CDR2 FRNRAP. Trimming stripped 5 bases from V and 4 bases from J, with 12 bases between. The entire variable domain, with the rest obtained from reference TRBV12-5 and TRBJ1-3, is as follows: DARVTQTPRHKVTEMGQEVTMRCQPILGHNTVFWYRQTMMQGLELLAYFRNRAPLDDSGMPKDRFSAEMPDATLATLKIQPSEPRDSAVYFCASGPGTPGNTIYFGEGSWLTVV.

The rearrangement joins TRBV11-2 to TRBJ2-7; D may be TRBD1 (6 bases). This CDR3 contains 17 residues. Germline assignment: CDR1 SGHAT and CDR2 FQNNGV. V shed 0 bases and J shed 2 bases, with 17 bases lying between them. CDR3 in amino acids: CASSLERSAGATYEQYF. The CDR3 DNA follows: TGTGCCAGCAGCTTAGAAAGGTCGGCAGGGGCGACCTACGAGCAGTACTTC.

The chain is built from TRBV10-3 and TRBJ1-6, with D perhaps matching TRBD1 (5 bases). There are 14 residues in the CDR3. In germline, CDR1 is ENHRY, CDR2 SYGVKD. V dropped 11 bases and J dropped 9 bases, with 20 bases sitting between them. CDR3: CAAFYFRVGSPLHF. For the CDR3, the DNA is TGTGCCGCCTTTTACTTCAGGGTAGGTTCACCCCTCCACTTT.

This clone was seen a handful of times. The chain links TRBV28 to TRBJ2-7; TRBD2 matches 15 bases. The V segment lost 5 bases and the J segment 4 bases; nucleotides outside the gene matches: 9. This CDR3 comprises 17 residues. In germline, CDR1 is MDHEN, CDR2 SYDVKM. CDR3 residues: CASSPSGLAGGRYEQYF. The CDR3 nucleotides read TGTGCCAGCAGTCCCTCGGGACTAGCGGGGGGCAGGTACGAGCAGTACTTC.

The chain uses TRBV9 and TRBJ2-1, with 7 bases aligning to TRBD2. The CDR3 runs to 15 residues. Germline V CDR1 and CDR2: SGDLS, YYNGEE. V trimming: 7 bases; J trimming: 7 bases; junction bases outside the gene matches: 14. The DNA of the CDR3 is TGTGCCAGCTCTAGGGATACGGGGGGTTTTAATGAGCAGTTCTTC. Translation: CASSRDTGGFNEQFF.

The chain recombines TRBV9 with TRBJ1-5, with unresolved D. Per the germline V gene, CDR1 is SGDLS and CDR2 is YYNGEE. Trimming removed 4 bases at V and 2 bases at J, with 7 bases between. CDR3 length: 13 amino acids. The CDR3, as DNA: TGTGCCAGCAGCCCCAGTGGCAATCAGCCCCAGCATTTT. This gives the protein CASSPSGNQPQHF.

V gene TRBV5-1 combines with J gene TRBJ2-7; 8 bases line up with TRBD2. With 4 bases clipped from V and 6 bases from J, the junction kept 12 bases outside the gene matches. CDR3 length: 15 amino acids. CDR1 is SGHRS, CDR2 YFSETQ, per germline. CDR3 DNA: TGCGCCAGCAGCGCCGGGGGGGCCACCAAAGTCGAGCAGTACTTC. This encodes CASSAGGATKVEQYF.

The gene calls are TRBV5-1 and TRBJ2-7; no reliable D call. The length of the CDR3 is 15 residues. Deletions cut 4 bases from V and 2 bases from J, with 16 bases between. Per germline, CDR1 SGHRS and CDR2 YFSETQ. The CDR3 region is CASSNVAPQAYEQYF. The CDR3 DNA reads TGCGCCAGCAGCAATGTGGCCCCCCAAGCCTACGAGCAGTACTTC.

This clone appeared a single time. The chain has TRBV29-1 and TRBJ2-7; D is unresolved. Deletions cut 5 bases from V and 0 bases from J, with 8 bases between. Germline values: CDR1 SQVTM, CDR2 ANQGSEA. The CDR3 consists of 12 residues. CDR3 DNA: TGCAGCGTTACCTCCAGCTCCTACGAGCAGTACTTC. This codes for CSVTSSSYEQYF.

The CDR3 nucleotides are TGCGCCAGCAGCTATATTCCCCGGGACAGCTCCTACGAGCAGTACTTC. Protein: CASSYIPRDSSYEQYF. The chain couples TRBV4-1 to TRBJ2-7, with TRBD1 matching over 7 bases. The CDR3 has 16 residues. Germline V gives CDR1 MGHRA, CDR2 YSYEKL. V was pared by 5 bases and J by 0 bases, with 10 bases of the junction left unmatched.

The chain recombines TRBV7-2 with TRBJ2-7; D is uncertain. CDR1 SGHTA and CDR2 FQGNSA come from the germline V gene. The CDR3 spans 11 residues. V was pared by 5 bases and J by 0 bases, with 2 bases between. In DNA, the CDR3 is TGTGCCAGCAGCCTCTCCTACGAGCAGTACTTC. Protein product: CASSLSYEQYF.

The genes are TRBV4-1 and TRBJ2-7; TRBD1 matches at 8 bases. CDR1 and CDR2 from the germline V gene are MGHRA and YSYEKL. Germline trimming cut 5 bases from V and 4 bases from J; bases unmatched to any gene: 10. The CDR3 extends over 15 amino acids. The CDR3 region has the DNA TGCGCCAGCAGCGAGGCCCAGGACAGGGTGTACGAGCAGTACTTC. Its protein product is CASSEAQDRVYEQYF.

This clone was counted a few times. V gene TRBV2 combines with J gene TRBJ2-4; TRBD1 matches at 8 bases. The CDR3 is made up of 17 amino acids. CDR1 and CDR2 from the germline V gene are SNHLY and FYNNEI. Trimming removed 2 bases from V and 6 bases from J; junction bases left unmatched: 12. CDR3 DNA sequence: TGTGCCAGCAGTGAACGTCTTCCAGGACAGGGCTTAAACATTCAGTACTTC. Translating gives CASSERLPGQGLNIQYF. Together with reference TRBV2 and TRBJ2-4, the CDR3 gives the full variable domain: EPEVTQTPSHQVTQMGQEVILRCVPISNHLYFYWYRQILGQKVEFLVSFYNNEISEKSEIFDDQFSVERPDGSNFTLKIRSTKLEDSAMYFCASSERLPGQGLNIQYFGAGTRLSVL.

This clone was observed a few times. The CDR3: CASSLVGASPGYEQYF. The CDR3 region has the DNA TGTGCCAGCAGCTTAGTAGGCGCGAGTCCAGGCTACGAGCAGTACTTC. The chain carries TRBV7-8 and TRBJ2-7, with D uncertain. The CDR3 covers 16 residues. Deletions cut 1 base from V and 3 bases from J, with 16 bases between. CDR1 is SGHVS and CDR2 is FQNEAQ in the germline V gene.

This chain uses TRBV2 with TRBJ2-1, with TRBD1 matching 7 bases. V dropped 1 base and J dropped 8; count of bases not matched to a gene: 5. CDR1 is SNHLY, CDR2 FYNNEI, per germline. This CDR3 spans 14 amino acids. This chain's CDR3 is CASSEEQGTDEQFF. The DNA of the CDR3 is TGTGCCAGCAGTGAAGAACAGGGGACCGATGAGCAGTTCTTC.

V is TRBV28 and J is TRBJ2-7; D uncertain. Germline lookup yields CDR1 MDHEN and CDR2 SYDVKM. Trimming shortened V by 5 bases and J by 1 base, and 12 bases separated the two germline ends. The CDR3 has 14 amino acids. The CDR3 coding sequence is TGTGCCAGCAGTCCCCCCCTTACTTCCTACGAGCAGTACTTC. Its protein is CASSPPLTSYEQYF.